The 21 T cell receptor beta chains presented below share a single source sample, sequenced in a study of identical twins. MiXCR was run by TCRdb on the 5' RACE reads, yielding one entry per CDR3 protein. Here the sample spans a few hundred thousand distinct CDR3 sequences, around 12% being singletons. This sample also belongs to another study, concerning yellow fever vaccine responses in identical twins.

The sequenced sample was CD8+ T cells sorted from blood. Receptors were obtained from a woman between 18 and 30 years old in good health.

The genes are TRBV10-2 and TRBJ2-1, with TRBD2 matching 9 bases. CDR3 size: 18 residues. V lost 1 base and J lost 7; bases outside the gene matches: 14. The germline V gene has CDR1 WSHSY and CDR2 SAAADI. CDR3 DNA sequence: TGCGCCAGCAGTGAGTTCTCCCCGGGACTAGCCGGAAAAAATGAGCAGTTCTTC. Translating gives CASSEFSPGLAGKNEQFF.

This clonotype was seen a handful of times. J is TRBJ2-7 and V is TRBV20-1; TRBD2 matches 10 bases. Germline CDR1 and CDR2: DFQATT and SNEGSKA (reference sequence). This CDR3 comprises 15 residues. The junction had 14 bases not matched to a gene; V was cut back by 6 bases and J by 6 bases. The CDR3 nucleotides are TGCAGTGCCAGCCGACTAGCGGGCGGAGGAGGCGAGCAGTACTTC. Its translation is CSASRLAGGGGEQYF.

The V call is TRBV7-8, the J call TRBJ2-5, with 14 bases identical to TRBD2. Germline CDR1 and CDR2: SGHVS and FQNEAQ. This CDR3 contains 20 residues. V lost 1 base and J lost 6; bases outside the gene matches: 16. CDR3 loop: CASSLVLTPGLAGGRQTQYF. DNA of the CDR3: TGTGCCAGCAGCTTAGTACTCACCCCTGGACTAGCGGGAGGCCGGCAGACCCAGTACTTC.

This clonotype was observed a few times. V is TRBV28 and J is TRBJ2-2; D might be TRBD2 (6 bases). Germline V gene sequence: CDR1 MDHEN, CDR2 SYDVKM. The CDR3 totals 15 residues. V was cut by 6 bases and J by 0 bases, with 11 bases left in between. This CDR3 reads CASRDGLTNTGELFF. For the CDR3, the DNA is TGTGCCAGCAGGGACGGACTAACGAACACCGGGGAGCTGTTTTTT.

The V call is TRBV6-5, the J call TRBJ2-7, with 9 bases aligning to TRBD1. Per germline, CDR1 MNHEY and CDR2 SVGAGI. V gave up 8 bases and J gave up 2 bases; unmatched junction bases: 1. This CDR3 region has 12 residues. The DNA of the CDR3 is TGTGCCAGCGGGACAGGGCCCTACGAGCAGTACGTC. This encodes CASGTGPYEQYV.

This clonotype was observed a handful of times. V gene TRBV7-9 combines with J gene TRBJ2-2, with D possibly being TRBD2 (5 bases). The CDR3 runs 16 residues. Germline CDR1 is SEHNR and CDR2 is FQNEAQ (reference sequence). Trimming shortened V by 5 bases and J by 1 base, and 14 bases separated the two germline ends. The CDR3 loop reads CASSPFRGRNTGELFF. CDR3 in DNA: TGTGCCAGCAGCCCCTTTCGAGGGCGGAACACCGGGGAGCTGTTTTTT.

This clonotype came up a few times. This sequence joins TRBV7-9 and TRBJ2-3; D remains unclear. The CDR3 length is 14 residues. Deletions cut 4 bases from V and 2 bases from J, with 10 bases between. Germline values: CDR1 SEHNR, CDR2 FQNEAQ (reference sequence). The CDR3 bases are TGTGCCAGCAGCTCGCCGAGGAACACAGATACGCAGTATTTT. As protein: CASSSPRNTDTQYF.

This clonotype turned up a few times. The genes are TRBV3-1 and TRBJ1-1, with unresolved D. This CDR3 is built from 13 residues. V gave up 4 bases and J gave up 1 base, with 7 bases separating them. Germline loops: CDR1 LGHDT, CDR2 YNNKEL (reference sequence). Here the CDR3 reads CASSPFKNTEAFF. CDR3 bases: TGTGCCAGCAGCCCCTTCAAGAACACTGAAGCTTTCTTT.

This clonotype was seen a few times. The V and J genes are TRBV11-2 and TRBJ2-7; TRBD2 is a possible D gene (6 bases). The CDR3 has 17 amino acids. Germline lookup yields CDR1 SGHAT and CDR2 FQNNGV. V was shortened by 7 bases and J by 0 bases, with 22 bases between the two germline ends. CDR3 region: CASTLEFGGTDSYEQYF. In nucleotides, the CDR3 is TGTGCCAGCACCCTCGAATTTGGAGGGACGGACTCCTACGAGCAGTACTTC.

This clonotype was detected many times. The V and J genes are TRBV5-6 and TRBJ1-1; a weak D match, TRBD1 (6 bases). This CDR3 region has 16 residues. V lost 2 bases and J lost 2, with 16 bases in between. The germline V gene encodes CDR1 SGHDT and CDR2 YYEEEE. The CDR3 DNA is TGTGCCAGCAGCTTCTGGGGGGGCTCAACCAACACTGAAGCTTTCTTT. Translating gives CASSFWGGSTNTEAFF. The entire variable domain, with the rest obtained from reference TRBV5-6 and TRBJ1-1, is as follows: DAGVTQSPTHLIKTRGQQVTLRCSPKSGHDTVSWYQQALGQGPQFIFQYYEEEERQRGNFPDRFSGHQFPNYSSELNVNALLLGDSALYLCASSFWGGSTNTEAFFGQGTRLTVV.

The V call is TRBV28, the J call TRBJ2-4; 7 bases map to TRBD1. CDR1 is MDHEN, CDR2 SYDVKM, per germline. V lost 5 bases, J lost 12 bases, and 19 bases stayed unmatched. This CDR3 is 16 amino acids long. CDR3: CASSPPPTGTLLSQYF. For the CDR3, the DNA is TGTGCCAGCAGTCCACCCCCGACAGGGACCCTTCTCTCTCAGTACTTC.

A few counts support this clonotype. The chain has TRBV7-8 and TRBJ1-3, with 7 bases aligning to TRBD1. This CDR3 comprises 15 residues. CDR1 is SGHVS and CDR2 is FQNEAQ in the germline V gene. The ends lost 5 bases at V and 3 bases at J; junction bases unmatched: 7. The CDR3 is CASSRTGMGGNTIYF. The CDR3 DNA sequence: TGTGCCAGCAGCAGGACAGGAATGGGTGGAAACACCATATATTTT.

This sequence joins TRBV6-1 and TRBJ2-7; D uncertain. The CDR3 runs to 13 residues. Germline CDR1 MNHNS, CDR2 SASEGT. Trimming took off 10 bases at V and 2 bases at J, with 15 bases between the two ends. In DNA, the CDR3 is TGTGCCATTCACGTAGGCAGACCCTACGAGCAGTACTTC. Translating gives CAIHVGRPYEQYF.

V is TRBV12-5 and J is TRBJ1-1; D not resolved. With 2 bases removed from V and 3 bases from J, the gap between germline ends came to 7 bases. The germline V gene encodes CDR1 LGHNT and CDR2 FRNRAP. CDR3 length: 13 residues. CDR3 bases: TGTGCTAGTGGTTTGTTTGGGGACACTGAAGCTTTCTTT. Its translation: CASGLFGDTEAFF.

This clonotype was seen a handful of times. V is TRBV15 and J is TRBJ2-5; 7 bases fit TRBD1. V lost 4 bases, J lost 3 bases, and 2 bases stayed unmatched. The CDR3 spans 13 residues. CDR1 LNHNV and CDR2 YYDKDF come from the germline V gene (reference sequence). The CDR3, as DNA: TGTGCCACCAGCACCGACAGGGAAGAGACCCAGTACTTC. As protein: CATSTDREETQYF. Supplemented by reference TRBV15 and TRBJ2-5, the full variable domain reads DAMVIQNPRYQVTQFGKPVTLSCSQTLNHNVMYWYQQKSSQAPKLLFHYYDKDFNNEADTPDNFQSRRPNTSFCFLDIRSPGLGDTAMYLCATSTDREETQYFGPGTRLLVL.

The V gene is TRBV20-1, the J gene TRBJ2-3, with TRBD2 matching 13 bases. Germline-derived CDR1 and CDR2 are DFQATT and SNEGSKA (reference sequence). The V and J ends lost 5 bases and 5 bases, in that order; junction bases with no gene match: 10. The CDR3 contains 16 residues. CDR3 region: CSADPLAGGPKDTQYF. The CDR3 DNA follows: TGCAGTGCTGATCCACTAGCGGGAGGGCCTAAAGATACGCAGTATTTT.

The chain is built from TRBV5-6 and TRBJ2-1; the match to TRBD2 covers 11 bases. CDR1 is SGHDT and CDR2 is YYEEEE in the germline V gene. Germline trimming cut 0 bases from V and 1 base from J; bases unmatched to any gene: 3. CDR3 length: 17 amino acids. This chain's CDR3 is CASSLVAGGPSYNEQFF. The CDR3 DNA follows: TGTGCCAGCAGCTTGGTAGCGGGAGGGCCTTCCTACAATGAGCAGTTCTTC.

This clonotype was seen repeatedly, ten times or more. J is TRBJ2-1 and V is TRBV19; D ambiguous. CDR3 length: 14 residues. CDR1 is LNHDA, CDR2 SQIVND, per germline (reference sequence). V lost 7 bases, J lost 10 bases, and 20 bases lay in between. CDR3 in amino acids: CASNPVTTHMEQFF. The CDR3 bases are TGTGCCAGTAATCCTGTGACAACGCATATGGAGCAGTTCTTC.

This rearrangement joins TRBV7-9 to TRBJ2-2, with no clear D. V was shortened by 10 bases and J by 4 bases, with 22 bases between the two germline ends. Germline V gene lookup returns CDR1 SEHNR and CDR2 FQNEAQ (reference sequence). The CDR3 contains 16 residues. The CDR3 spells CAIRTGPHQSTGELFF. The CDR3 DNA reads as TGTGCCATCCGAACCGGGCCACATCAGAGCACCGGGGAGCTGTTTTTT.

J is TRBJ2-7 and V is TRBV6-2 or TRBV6-3, with D perhaps TRBD2 (5 bases). Germline CDR1 is MNHEY and CDR2 is SVGEGT. Trimming took 8 bases from V and 5 from J, leaving 22 bases between them. This CDR3 spans 15 amino acids. The CDR3 DNA follows: TGTGCCAGCGCTAGCAGAATGTTCGCCCCCCACGAGCAGTACTTC. Protein product: CASASRMFAPHEQYF.

The chain combines TRBV15 with TRBJ2-3; TRBD2 matches at 14 bases. The germline CDR1 and CDR2 sequences are LNHNV and YYDKDF (reference sequence). This CDR3 comprises 21 residues. With 1 base clipped from V and 1 base from J, the junction kept 13 bases outside the gene matches. Here the CDR3 reads CATSRAALGLAGGGRTDTQYF. CDR3 bases: TGTGCCACCAGCAGAGCCGCCCTCGGACTAGCGGGGGGAGGCCGCACAGATACGCAGTATTTT.